The present T cell receptor beta chain was sequenced within a study of blood T cell repertoires in COVID-19. At the level of the study: COVID-19 samples from acute and convalescent phases originated in the United States, Italy and Spain. PBMCs, B-cell-depleted T cells, or T cells provided the cDNA or gDNA that made up the material.

The CDR3 runs to 15 residues. The V and J ends lost 0 bases and 7 bases respectively, with 14 bases between them. Germline-derived CDR1 and CDR2 are SGHRS and YFSETQ. Methods used by the authors: Estimation of nucleated cell counts was performed using reference gene primer amplification. Sequencing used immunoSEQ multiplex PCR; TCRdb keeps in-frame clones, though not all of them. V, J and clone size derive from that table, while D and trimming were established from the DNA sequence. This sample has some 530,000 clones, with approximately 85% found just once. The sequencing input was peripheral blood. The chain carries TRBV5-1 and TRBJ2-1, with D tentatively TRBD2 (6 bases). The sequence came from a human donor in a cohort sampled during active COVID-19. The CDR3 loop reads CASSLGADYGNEQFF. As DNA, the CDR3 is TGCGCCAGCAGCTTGGGAGCGGACTATGGGAATGAGCAGTTCTTC.